These 10 T cell receptor beta chains originate from one sample sequenced in a study of T cell repertoires in cytomegalovirus infection. MiXCR, run by TCRdb on the reads, gives a single entry per CDR3 protein. The sample lists around 290,000 distinct CDR3 sequences, roughly a quarter seen once, with about 14% in the top ten. The sample taken for sequencing was PBMCs. These receptors were taken from a human donor in good health (CMV status not recorded). Some clones in this sample may be carry-over from other donors' samples.

The table lists this clonotype with a few counts. The V gene is TRBV2, the J gene TRBJ2-3, with TRBD2 matching over 11 bases. The CDR3 is 17 amino acids. The V gene end was trimmed by 5 bases and the J gene end by 2 bases; junction bases not matched to a gene: 9. CDR1 is SNHLY and CDR2 is FYNNEI in the germline V gene. The CDR3 DNA sequence: TGTGCCAGCAGTTACCCTTTAGCGGGAGGGGTCACAGATACGCAGTATTTT. It yields the protein CASSYPLAGGVTDTQYF.

V gene TRBV7-4 combines with J gene TRBJ2-5; D is perhaps TRBD1 or TRBD2 (6 bases each). Deletions cut 5 bases from V and 5 bases from J, with 18 bases between. Looked up from germline, CDR1 is SGHVT and CDR2 is SQSDAQ. The CDR3 totals 15 residues. Here the CDR3 DNA reads TGTGCCAGCAGCCCCGAGGGGGGCCGGCGGGAGACCCAGTACTTC. Its translation: CASSPEGGRRETQYF. The complete variable domain, with remaining parts taken from reference TRBV7-4 and TRBJ2-5, reads GAGVSQSPRYKVAKRGRDVALRCDSISGHVTLYWYRQTLGQGSEVLTYSQSDAQRDKSGRPSGRFSAERPERSVSTLKIQRTEQGDSAVYLCASSPEGGRRETQYFGPGTRLLVL.

This clonotype was observed many times. CDR3 coding DNA: TGTGCCAGCAGCTCGGGGCTGAACACTGAAGCTTTCTTT. Protein product: CASSSGLNTEAFF. The genes are TRBV7-3 and TRBJ1-1; TRBD1 is a possible D gene (5 bases). The CDR3 totals 13 residues. Trimming removed 4 bases at V and 0 bases at J, with 6 bases between. Germline lookup yields CDR1 SGHTA and CDR2 FQGTGA.

The CDR3 is CAIGQGNEQYF. CDR3 DNA: TGTGCCATCGGACAGGGAAACGAGCAGTACTTC. The chain employs TRBV6-2 or TRBV6-3 and TRBJ2-7; 8 bases fit TRBD1. The CDR3 is made up of 11 amino acids. CDR1 and CDR2 (germline): MNHEY, SVGEGT. Trimming at V came to 10 bases and at J to 5 bases, leaving 4 bases not matched to a gene.

This clonotype has a handful of counts. The chain recombines TRBV7-6 with TRBJ1-4; D not certain. The CDR3 is made up of 14 amino acids. The germline CDR1 and CDR2 sequences are SGHVS and FNYEAQ. V shed 1 base and J shed 6 bases, with 9 bases lying between them. The CDR3 sequence: CASSLGNSDEKLFF. CDR3 coding DNA: TGTGCCAGCAGCTTAGGGAACAGTGATGAAAAACTGTTTTTT.

This chain links TRBV7-3 with TRBJ1-4, with D perhaps matching TRBD1 (6 bases). V shed 5 bases and J shed 8 bases, with 18 bases lying between them. The CDR3 is 15 amino acids. Per the germline V gene, CDR1 is SGHTA and CDR2 is FQGTGA. CDR3 nucleotides: TGTGCCAGCAGCCCTCGGGTCAGGGGAGTGGAAAAACTGTTTTTT. It yields the protein CASSPRVRGVEKLFF.

This clonotype was observed a handful of times. The J gene is TRBJ2-3, the V gene TRBV28; 11 bases match TRBD2. The length of the CDR3 is 21 residues. The trim removed 3 bases at V and 3 bases at J, leaving 20 bases unmatched. Germline V gene sequence: CDR1 MDHEN, CDR2 SYDVKM. The CDR3 nucleotides read TGTGCCAGCAGTTTCCCCCAGTTATCCCCCCTAGCGGGGGGTAGTACAGATACGCAGTATTTT. Amino acid sequence: CASSFPQLSPLAGGSTDTQYF.

This chain connects TRBV12-3 or TRBV12-4 to TRBJ2-3; the match to TRBD2 covers 10 bases. Trimming at V came to 3 bases and at J to 6 bases, leaving 6 bases not matched to a gene. This CDR3 has 15 amino acids. The CDR3 sequence: CASSFLAGEDDTQYF. The DNA of the CDR3 is TGTGCCAGCAGTTTTCTAGCGGGAGAGGATGATACGCAGTATTTT.

This clonotype appeared a few times. CDR3 loop: CASSTTGANNQPQHF. CDR3 coding DNA: TGTGCCAGCAGCACGACAGGGGCTAACAATCAGCCCCAGCATTTT. The chain links TRBV6-2 or TRBV6-3 to TRBJ1-5; TRBD1 matches 8 bases. This CDR3 is 15 amino acids long. Looked up from germline, CDR1 is MNHEY and CDR2 is SVGEGT. V lost 6 bases, J lost 3 bases, and 7 bases stayed unmatched.

In the case of this clonotype: Germline is not matched at one junction end, which may reflect a read error. The J gene is TRBJ2-5, the V gene TRBV7-7; a possible D gene is TRBD2 (5 bases). Germline CDR1 SSHAT, CDR2 FNYEAQ (reference sequence). This CDR3 is built from 15 residues. Here the CDR3 reads CASSSSGRYQETQYF. The CDR3 DNA reads as TGTGCTAGCAGCTCCAGCGGACGGTACCAAGAGACCCAGTACTTC.